These 25 T cell receptor beta chains originate from one sample sequenced in a study of control samples from healthy donors and cancer patients. Generated by immunoSEQ multiplex PCR, the TCRdb table keeps only in-frame clones and is missing some. The sample includes approximately 89,000 clones, about 89% of them seen just once. Sequenced: blood. All receptors derive from a man aged 25-40 years in good health.

This chain connects TRBV5-4 to TRBJ1-1; TRBD1 matches 11 bases. Germline CDR1 is SGHNT and CDR2 is YYREEE (reference sequence). The CDR3 covers 17 residues. V was pared by 2 bases and J by 0 bases, with 6 bases of the junction left unmatched. The chain's CDR3 is CASSLGQGAPMNTEAFF. For the CDR3, the DNA is TGTGCCAGCAGCTTAGGACAGGGGGCCCCTATGAACACTGAAGCTTTCTTT.

This clone has just one count. V is TRBV9 and J is TRBJ2-1; 7 bases fit TRBD2. With 0 bases clipped from V and 10 bases from J, the junction kept 1 base outside the gene matches. The germline CDR1 and CDR2 sequences are SGDLS and YYNGEE. The CDR3 has 12 amino acids. This CDR3 reads CASSVEGLEQFF. The CDR3 nucleotides read TGTGCCAGCAGCGTAGAGGGACTAGAGCAGTTCTTC.

The genes are TRBV6-5 and TRBJ2-7; D possibly uses TRBD1 or TRBD2 (6 bases each). The CDR3 loop spans 16 amino acids. Trimming took off 6 bases at V and 3 bases at J, with 21 bases between the two ends. CDR1 is MNHEY, CDR2 SVGAGI, per germline. CDR3 bases: TGTGCCAGCAGCTACCTAAGGGGGGAGAAAGTCTACGAGCAGTACTTC. Its protein product is CASSYLRGEKVYEQYF.

The J gene is TRBJ1-2, the V gene TRBV6-5; maybe TRBD1 (6 bases). Trimming pared 6 bases from V and 6 bases from J, leaving 8 bases between. The CDR3 spans 11 residues. CDR1 is MNHEY and CDR2 is SVGAGI in the germline V gene. The CDR3 here is CASRYRDGYTF. DNA of the CDR3: TGTGCCAGCAGATACAGGGATGGCTACACCTTC.

The chain has TRBV7-2 and TRBJ2-5; 11 bases line up with TRBD2. There are 14 residues in the CDR3. The junction had 0 bases not matched to a gene; V was cut back by 4 bases and J by 2 bases. Germline CDR1 SGHTA, CDR2 FQGNSA. The DNA for the CDR3 is TGTGCCAGCAGCTGGACTAGCGGGCAAGAGACCCAGTACTTC. It codes for CASSWTSGQETQYF.

The chain joins TRBV5-1 to TRBJ1-1; tentatively, D is TRBD1 (5 bases). From germline, CDR1 is SGHRS and CDR2 YFSETQ. V was clipped by 4 bases and J by 4 bases, with 17 bases between them. This CDR3 has 15 amino acids. The CDR3 loop reads CASSQSAGMGTEAFF. Written as DNA, the CDR3 is TGCGCCAGCAGCCAATCGGCAGGGATGGGCACTGAAGCTTTCTTT.

This clone was seen a single time. The rearrangement uses TRBV5-1 and TRBJ2-3, with TRBD2 identical over 7 bases. V lost 0 bases to trimming and J lost 0 bases; unmatched junction nucleotides: 16. The CDR3 consists of 20 residues. Germline V gene lookup returns CDR1 SGHRS and CDR2 YFSETQ. CDR3 nucleotide sequence: TGCGCCAGCAGCTTGGAAGCGACTAGCACATTTGAGTCTAGCACAGATACGCAGTATTTT. It yields the protein CASSLEATSTFESSTDTQYF. The variable domain in full, completed from reference TRBV5-1 and TRBJ2-3, reads KAGVTQTPRYLIKTRGQQVTLSCSPISGHRSVSWYQQTPGQGLQFLFEYFSETQRNKGNFPGRFSGRQFSNSRSEMNVSTLELGDSALYLCASSLEATSTFESSTDTQYFGPGTRLTVL.

In its sample, this clone was seen once. The rearrangement uses TRBV5-8 and TRBJ2-5; 8 bases are shared with TRBD2. CDR1 is SGHTS and CDR2 is YDEGEE in the germline V gene. Unmatched junction bases numbered 5, after V lost 0 bases and J lost 1 base. There are 16 residues in the CDR3. CDR3 sequence reads: CASSLEGGGTQETQYF. CDR3 coding DNA: TGTGCCAGCAGCTTGGAAGGCGGGGGGACCCAAGAGACCCAGTACTTC.

V usage is TRBV7-2 and J usage is TRBJ2-3; D is uncertain. This CDR3 is built from 13 residues. V was clipped by 5 bases and J by 4 bases, with 10 bases between them. Germline V CDR1 and CDR2: SGHTA, FQGNSA. The CDR3 nucleotides are TGTGCCAGCAGCATTCCAAAGCCAGATACGCAGTATTTT. Translated, it gives CASSIPKPDTQYF.

V and J are TRBV11-1 and TRBJ2-7; 13 bases match TRBD2. Germline CDR1 SGHAT, CDR2 FQDESV (reference sequence). The CDR3 is made up of 16 amino acids. Trimming removed 5 bases from V and 0 bases from J; junction bases left unmatched: 4. CDR3 amino acids: CASSRTSGGSSYEQYV. As DNA, the CDR3 is TGTGCCAGCAGCCGGACTAGCGGGGGCAGCTCCTACGAGCAGTACGTC.

The chain employs TRBV6-5 and TRBJ1-2; D ambiguous. The germline CDR1 and CDR2 sequences are MNHEY and SVGAGI. The V end was cut by 6 bases, the J end by 2 bases, with 10 bases between. There are 13 residues in the CDR3. CDR3 protein: CASREGRNYGYTF. In nucleotides, the CDR3 is TGTGCCAGCAGGGAGGGCCGGAACTATGGCTACACCTTC.

The chain couples TRBV4-1 to TRBJ2-3; no clear D gene. Deletions cut 0 bases from V and 2 bases from J, with 6 bases between. Germline CDR1 and CDR2: MGHRA and YSYEKL. CDR3 length equals 14 residues. CDR3 region: CASSQEPITDTQYF. The CDR3 nucleotides are TGCGCCAGCAGCCAAGAGCCGATCACAGATACGCAGTATTTT.

The rearrangement joins TRBV11-2 to TRBJ2-3, with 9 positions matching TRBD2. The CDR3 covers 15 residues. V was clipped by 4 bases and J by 4 bases; unmatched bases: 6. From germline, CDR1 is SGHAT and CDR2 FQNNGV. The CDR3 sequence: CASSSWTSASDTQYF. CDR3 DNA: TGTGCCAGCAGCTCCTGGACTAGCGCCTCAGATACGCAGTATTTT.

This clone was observed a single time. This rearrangement joins TRBV4-1 to TRBJ2-3; 11 bases align to TRBD1. From germline, CDR1 is MGHRA and CDR2 YSYEKL. V trimming: 6 bases; J trimming: 4 bases; junction bases outside the gene matches: 6. This CDR3 is 15 amino acids long. CDR3 sequence: CASSQPGQGADTQYF. CDR3 coding DNA: TGCGCCAGCAGTCAACCGGGACAGGGGGCAGATACGCAGTATTTT.

This sequence joins TRBV11-3 and TRBJ1-2; 10 bases fit TRBD1. After removal of 6 bases from V and 3 bases from J, the junction contained 16 bases not matched to a gene. Germline CDR1 SGHNT, CDR2 YENEEA. The CDR3 totals 18 residues. CDR3 in amino acids: CASSPSTGGLRPYYGYTF. Written as DNA, the CDR3 is TGTGCCAGCAGTCCGTCGACAGGGGGCCTGAGGCCTTACTATGGCTACACCTTC. The full variable domain, with the rest looked up from reference TRBV11-3 and TRBJ1-2, is EAGVVQSPRYKIIEKKQPVAFWCNPISGHNTLYWYLQNLGQGPELLIRYENEEAVDDSQLPKDRFSAERLKGVDSTLKIQPAELGDSAVYLCASSPSTGGLRPYYGYTFGSGTRLTVV.

The genes are TRBV18 and TRBJ1-3, with D uncertain. CDR3 length: 13 amino acids. V was trimmed by 3 bases and J by 4 bases, leaving 7 bases between them. The V gene's germline CDR1 is KGHSH and CDR2 LQKENI. In DNA form, the CDR3 reads TGTGCCAGCTCACCCGACCAGGGAAACACCATATATTTT. Residues: CASSPDQGNTIYF. Supplemented by reference TRBV18 and TRBJ1-3, the full variable domain reads NAGVMQNPRHLVRRRGQEARLRCSPMKGHSHVYWYRQLPEEGLKFMVYLQKENIIDESGMPKERFSAEFPKEGPSILRIQQVVRGDSAAYFCASSPDQGNTIYFGEGSWLTVV.

The chain has TRBV30 and TRBJ1-1; D is unresolved. The CDR3 length is 13 residues. V lost 0 bases to trimming and J lost 1 base, with 6 bases between them. CDR1 GTSNPN and CDR2 SVGIG come from the germline V gene (reference sequence). CDR3 protein: CAWSVHENTEAFF. CDR3 nucleotides: TGTGCCTGGAGTGTACATGAGAACACTGAAGCTTTCTTT.

The chain couples TRBV6-2 or TRBV6-3 to TRBJ2-1; TRBD2 matches 9 bases. J gave up 4 bases and V 2 bases, and 3 bases lay outside the gene matches. Germline CDR1 MNHEY, CDR2 SVGEGT. The length of the CDR3 is 15 residues. CDR3 sequence reads: CASSYGTSSYNEQFF. CDR3 in DNA: TGTGCCAGCAGTTACGGGACTAGCTCGTACAATGAGCAGTTCTTC.

The chain couples TRBV6-4 to TRBJ2-3; D is ambiguous. Germline V lookup: CDR1 MRHNA, CDR2 SNTAGT. Deletions cut 9 bases from V and 1 base from J, with 2 bases between. The CDR3 has 10 amino acids. The chain's CDR3 is CASGTDTQYF. The CDR3 DNA follows: TGTGCCAGTGGCACAGATACGCAGTATTTT.

The rearrangement joins TRBV29-1 to TRBJ1-1; D might be TRBD1 (6 bases). Germline CDR1 and CDR2: SQVTM and ANQGSEA. Trimming took off 7 bases at V and 6 bases at J, with 15 bases between the two ends. The CDR3 length is 12 residues. CDR3 DNA sequence: TGCAGCGCTACTAGGACAGACGCTGAAGCTTTCTTT. It specifies CSATRTDAEAFF.

V usage is TRBV7-9 and J usage is TRBJ2-4; D may match TRBD1 or TRBD2 (5 bases each). Trimming took 2 bases from V and 2 from J, leaving 10 bases between them. CDR1 and CDR2 from the germline V gene are SEHNR and FQNEAQ (reference sequence). The CDR3 has 15 residues. CDR3 in amino acids: CASSLTGPTKNIQYF. CDR3 DNA: TGTGCCAGCAGCTTAACGGGGCCAACCAAAAACATTCAGTACTTC.

J is TRBJ1-2 and V is TRBV30, with D unclear. V dropped 0 bases and J dropped 7 bases, with 6 bases sitting between them. Germline V gives CDR1 GTSNPN, CDR2 SVGIG (reference sequence). This CDR3 region has 11 residues. The CDR3 coding sequence is TGTGCCTGGAGTGTACGGGCTGGCTACACCTTC. Amino acids: CAWSVRAGYTF. Full variable domain (rest looked up from reference TRBV30 and TRBJ1-2): SQTIHQWPATLVQPVGSPLSLECTVEGTSNPNLYWYRQAAGRGLQLLFYSVGIGQISSEVPQNLSASRPQDRQFILSSKKLLLSDSGFYLCAWSVRAGYTFGSGTRLTVV.

The V gene is TRBV30, the J gene TRBJ2-3; a weak D match, TRBD1 (6 bases). Germline V gene sequence: CDR1 GTSNPN, CDR2 SVGIG (reference sequence). V lost 3 bases and J 0 bases, leaving 13 bases between the germline ends. The CDR3 contains 15 residues. In DNA form, the CDR3 reads TGTGCCTGGAGCGTCGGGACATTCAGCACAGATACGCAGTATTTT. This sequence encodes CAWSVGTFSTDTQYF. Together with reference TRBV30 and TRBJ2-3, the CDR3 gives the full variable domain: SQTIHQWPATLVQPVGSPLSLECTVEGTSNPNLYWYRQAAGRGLQLLFYSVGIGQISSEVPQNLSASRPQDRQFILSSKKLLLSDSGFYLCAWSVGTFSTDTQYFGPGTRLTVL.

The chain recombines TRBV7-2 with TRBJ2-1; D could derive from TRBD1 or TRBD2 (6 bases each). The CDR3 extends over 14 amino acids. Germline-derived CDR1 and CDR2 are SGHTA and FQGNSA. V lost 5 bases, J lost 7 bases, and 15 bases lay in between. The CDR3 here is CASSPPGAQNEQFF. CDR3 bases: TGTGCCAGCAGCCCCCCGGGGGCCCAGAATGAGCAGTTCTTC.

This clone appeared a few times. The chain combines TRBV10-2 with TRBJ2-2; 9 positions match TRBD2. Germline V CDR1 and CDR2: WSHSY, SAAADI. This CDR3 is 18 amino acids long. V trimming: 7 bases; J trimming: 1 base; junction bases outside the gene matches: 13. Written as DNA, the CDR3 is TGCGCCAGCAAAGGGGCTAGCGGGACTCCCCAGAACACCGGGGAGCTGTTTTTT. This sequence encodes CASKGASGTPQNTGELFF.